This TCR beta chain is drawn from a study of CD8 T cell repertoires and HIV-1 epitope variants. Study-wide background: Controls were a CMV, EBV and flu peptide pool, Ebola AY9 negative control, and no-peptide well.

Profiled with immunoSEQ multiplex PCR; TCRdb holds only in-frame clones, not every one. The sample holds under 100,000 clones, around 67% seen once. Germline lookup yields CDR1 SGHVS and CDR2 FQNEAQ. The CDR3 is 15 residues long. Trimming removed 5 bases at V and 2 bases at J, with 13 bases between. The chain couples TRBV7-8 to TRBJ2-4; possible D gene TRBD2, 5 bases. Sequenced: uncultured baseline CD8+ T cells from peripheral blood mononuclear cells (PBMCs). The TCR originated in a male donor with HIV. CDR3 sequence (DNA): TGTGCCAGCAGCCAGAGGGCTAGCTCCAAAAACATTCAGTACTTC. Residues: CASSQRASSKNIQYF.